Listed below are T cell receptor beta chains from one sample, sequenced in a study of CD8 T cells in ankylosing spondylitis. TCRdb analysed the 5' RACE reads with MiXCR anew, one entry per CDR3 protein. The table includes some 200,000 distinct CDR3 sequences, 13% detected once. Sequencing was carried out using blood, either unsorted or a sorted T cell fraction (not recorded which). These receptor sequences come from a male donor with ankylosing spondylitis or in good health (not recorded which). Both conserved end residues are part of each CDR3. D genes are given only for firm matches. Part of the rows lack a size; the others show once, few, many or a class for expanded clones.

v_gene	j_gene	d_gene	abundance	CDR3aa	CDR3nt
TRBV27	TRBJ2-7	-	-	CASSLRGGVAYEQYF	TGTGCCAGCAGTTTAAGGGGTGGGGTAGCCTACGAGCAGTACTTC
TRBV5-1	TRBJ1-5	TRBD1	few	CASSTRDRGRGSNQPQHF	TGCGCCAGCAGCACCCGGGACAGGGGGCGAGGAAGCAATCAGCCCCAGCATTTT
TRBV27	TRBJ2-5	-	-	CASSPWDGGRETQYF	TGTGCCAGCAGTCCCTGGGACGGAGGGAGAGAGACCCAGTACTTC
TRBV7-9	TRBJ2-1	-	few	CASSTPGLKLF	TGTGCCAGCAGCACCCCGGGACTGAAGCTCTTC
TRBV29-1	TRBJ1-1	TRBD1	few	CSVDWGQGVFEAFF	TGCAGCGTTGATTGGGGCCAGGGGGTCTTTGAAGCTTTCTTT
TRBV7-9	TRBJ2-7	TRBD1	-	CASSSRDRFISYEQYF	TGTGCCAGCAGCTCCCGGGACAGGTTTATCTCCTACGAGCAGTACTTC
TRBV12-3/TRBV12-4	TRBJ2-5	-	-	CASSSVTQGETQYF	TGTGCCAGCAGTTCCGTTACCCAAGGGGAGACCCAGTACTTC
TRBV4-1	TRBJ2-1	-	few	CASSPGTLDNEQFF	TGCGCCAGCAGCCCCGGGACACTGGACAATGAGCAGTTCTTC
TRBV4-2	TRBJ2-1	-	few	CASSQEEMGQGQFF	TGTGCCAGCAGCCAAGAGGAAATGGGACAAGGCCAGTTCTTC
TRBV9	TRBJ1-5	-	-	CASSPDPVSNQPQHF	TGTGCCAGCAGCCCAGACCCAGTTAGCAATCAGCCCCAGCATTTT
TRBV5-6	TRBJ1-2	-	few	CASSLTGRARDYTF	TGTGCCAGCAGCTTAACGGGACGCGCTAGGGACTACACCTTC
TRBV16	TRBJ2-1	TRBD2	once	CGSSPAGGYNEQFF	TGTGGCAGCAGCCCTGCGGGGGGCTACAATGAGCAGTTCTTC
TRBV6-5	TRBJ2-2	TRBD2	-	CASSWGSSGRGTGELFF	TGTGCCAGCAGTTGGGGATCTAGCGGGAGAGGAACCGGGGAGCTGTTTTTT
TRBV6-4	TRBJ2-3	-	many	CASSAAGATDTQYF	TGTGCCAGCAGTGCCGCGGGGGCGACTGATACGCAGTATTTT